This T cell receptor beta chain derives from a study of shared clonotypes between healthy human individuals. Study findings and constraints: Relative to their counterparts shared across all four donors, non-shared clonotypes exhibited diminished generation probabilities.

Of note for this clone: Its specificity is unknown.

This CDR3 is 14 amino acids long. Trimming cost V 2 bases and J 4 bases, with 11 bases left between them. From germline, CDR1 is KGHSH and CDR2 LQKENI. The repertoire was sequenced with immunoSEQ multiplex PCR; TCRdb's copy has only in-frame clones and lacks some. The data contain about 1.5 million clones, approximately 98% of them singletons. This sequence joins TRBV18 and TRBJ1-1, with D possibly TRBD1 on 5 matching bases. Sequences were obtained from naive CD4+ T cells sorted from blood. Subset denoted: CD45RA+ positively selected. This clonotype originated in a man in his thirties or forties in good health. In DNA form, the CDR3 reads TGTGCCAGCTCACCATCCGGGGGTCGCACTGAAGCTTTCTTT. This encodes CASSPSGGRTEAFF.